The next 14 T cell receptor beta chains were all read from a single sample in a study of blood T cells in healthy people across ages. Combining a sample-barcoded 5' primer with a J-beta primer mix, a second PCR ran for 7 to 11 cycles. TCRdb ran MiXCR on the 5' RACE reads and lists one entry per CDR3 protein. The sample contains approximately 700,000 distinct CDR3 sequences, about 32% of which appear only once. The sample taken for sequencing was blood. The receptors shown here come from a woman older than 75 in good health.

The V and J genes are TRBV20-1 and TRBJ1-3; D possibly corresponds to TRBD1 (5 bases). The V end was cut by 6 bases, the J end by 0 bases, with 18 bases between. The CDR3 runs to 16 residues. Germline V gives CDR1 DFQATT, CDR2 SNEGSKA (reference sequence). CDR3 DNA: TGCAGTGCCGCTAAAGGGGCAGGCTACTCTGGAAACACCATATATTTT. Translation: CSAAKGAGYSGNTIYF.

Concerning this clonotype: A much larger clone lies a single base off, so this may be a read error. J is TRBJ2-1 and V is TRBV9; either TRBD1 or TRBD2 may supply D (5 bases each). CDR1 is SGDLS and CDR2 is YYNGEE in the germline V gene. Trimming shortened V by 4 bases and J by 10 bases, and 12 bases separated the two germline ends. The length of the CDR3 is 12 residues. Here the CDR3 reads CASSPWGGEQFF. The CDR3 DNA is TGTGCCAGCAGCCCCTGGGGCGGGGAGCAGTTCTTC.

In its sample, this clonotype was seen many times. The gene calls are TRBV28 and TRBJ2-3; a possible D gene is TRBD1 (5 bases). Germline values: CDR1 MDHEN, CDR2 SYDVKM. V was shortened by 2 bases and J by 5 bases, with 11 bases between the two germline ends. The CDR3 covers 14 residues. The CDR3 is CASSLGRVLDTQYF. In nucleotides, the CDR3 is TGTGCCAGCAGTTTAGGCAGGGTATTAGATACGCAGTATTTT.

About this clonotype: A much larger clone differs by one base, so this may be a read error. The rearrangement links TRBV4-1 to TRBJ1-4, with TRBD1 matching 9 bases. Germline V lookup: CDR1 MGHRA, CDR2 YSYEKL. The CDR3 runs 15 residues. The CDR3 DNA is TGCACCAGCAGCCAAGATGGGACAGGGAATGAAAAACTGTTTTTT. As protein: CTSSQDGTGNEKLFF.

This clonotype has a count of ten or more. This chain connects TRBV12-5 to TRBJ2-3; D gene uncertain. CDR1 and CDR2 from the germline V gene are LGHNT and FRNRAP. The V end was cut by 3 bases, the J end by 0 bases, with 10 bases between. The CDR3 length is 15 residues. CDR3 sequence reads: CASGLQITSTDTQYF. For the CDR3, the DNA is TGTGCTAGTGGTTTACAAATTACTAGCACAGATACGCAGTATTTT.

This chain joins TRBV28 and TRBJ1-1; no clear D gene. Germline values: CDR1 MDHEN, CDR2 SYDVKM. V was pared by 3 bases and J by 4 bases, with 12 bases between. The CDR3 consists of 14 residues. CDR3 DNA sequence: TGTGCCAGCAGTTTCGGGGTCGGGGTCACTGAAGCTTTCTTT. As protein: CASSFGVGVTEAFF.

This clonotype was counted many times. The rearrangement joins TRBV9 to TRBJ2-7; possible D gene TRBD2, 5 bases. Germline values: CDR1 SGDLS, CDR2 YYNGEE. The CDR3 length is 14 residues. Trimming shortened V by 4 bases and J by 2 bases, and 13 bases separated the two germline ends. For the CDR3, the DNA is TGTGCCAGCAGCACCCGGGCCGGGACCTACGAGCAGTACTTC. Residues: CASSTRAGTYEQYF.

This clonotype turned up a few times. The chain combines TRBV6-5 with TRBJ2-4, with a tentative D call TRBD1 (5 bases). The end of the DNA is better explained by TRBJ2-7, so the J call may be wrong. Germline assignment: CDR1 MNHEY and CDR2 SVGAGI. This CDR3 comprises 13 residues. The CDR3 here is CATQGVRQSEQYF. DNA of the CDR3: TGTGCCACCCAAGGGGTTAGACAGAGCGAGCAGTACTTC.

This chain connects TRBV20-1 to TRBJ1-1; no clear D. This CDR3 is built from 14 residues. The germline CDR1 and CDR2 sequences are DFQATT and SNEGSKA (reference sequence). V was pared by 0 bases and J by 9 bases, with 17 bases between. The CDR3 bases are TGCAGTGCTAGAGATCACAGCCAGGCCGAGAAAGCTTTCTTT. It specifies CSARDHSQAEKAFF.

Comments on this clonotype: A much larger clonotype is one base distant, so this may be a read error. This chain connects TRBV5-1 to TRBJ1-1; D unclear. Germline values: CDR1 SGHRS, CDR2 YFSETQ. The CDR3 sequence is 15 residues long. This CDR3 is CASSLAWLKNIEAFF. CDR3 sequence (DNA): TGCGCCAGCAGCTTGGCGTGGCTGAAGAACATTGAAGCTTTCTTT.

Of note for this clonotype: With a much larger clone just one base away, this may be a read error. J is TRBJ2-3 and V is TRBV20-1; 7 bases align to TRBD2. CDR3 size: 15 residues. Germline V gene sequence: CDR1 DFQATT, CDR2 SNEGSKA (reference sequence). V lost 0 bases and J lost 2; bases outside the gene matches: 5. The CDR3 reads CSARDSGQYTDTQYF. The CDR3 region has the DNA TGCAGTGCTAGAGATAGCGGGCAGTACACAGATACGCAGTATTTT.

The J gene is TRBJ2-2, the V gene TRBV12-3 or TRBV12-4, with 8 bases that match TRBD1. The CDR3 length is 14 residues. V trimming: 6 bases; J trimming: 7 bases; junction bases outside the gene matches: 7. The DNA of the CDR3 is TGTGCCAGCAGCCGGGGACAGGCCGGCGGGGAGCTGTTTTTT. This encodes CASSRGQAGGELFF.

The genes are TRBV2 and TRBJ2-3; D is perhaps TRBD2 (5 bases). Trimming shortened V by 7 bases and J by 0 bases, and 11 bases separated the two germline ends. The CDR3 is 14 amino acids. CDR1 and CDR2 (germline): SNHLY, FYNNEI. The CDR3 nucleotides are TGTGCCAGCAAATTTGAGGGCAGCACAGATACGCAGTATTTT. Residues: CASKFEGSTDTQYF. The variable domain in full, with the rest retrieved from reference TRBV2 and TRBJ2-3, is EPEVTQTPSHQVTQMGQEVILRCVPISNHLYFYWYRQILGQKVEFLVSFYNNEISEKSEIFDDQFSVERPDGSNFTLKIRSTKLEDSAMYFCASKFEGSTDTQYFGPGTRLTVL.

V and J are TRBV9 and TRBJ1-6; a weak D match, TRBD1 (6 bases). This CDR3 contains 15 residues. The ends were cut back, 0 bases at V and 6 bases at J, with 10 bases in the middle. Germline V CDR1 and CDR2: SGDLS, YYNGEE. CDR3 in DNA: TGTGCCAGCAGCGTAGGGGGGGCCTTTAATTCACCCCTCCACTTT. This codes for CASSVGGAFNSPLHF.